This paragraph reports one T cell receptor beta chain. TCRdb ran MiXCR on the PCR reads and lists one entry per CDR3 protein. Of over 550,000 distinct CDR3 sequences in the sample, 25% are singletons; the top ten hold around 0.78%. The entry originates in a study of molecular identifiers for immune sequencing clone quantification. This CDR3 is 15 amino acids long. CDR1 is DFQATT, CDR2 SNEGSKA, per germline (reference sequence). V gave up 0 bases and J gave up 6 bases, with 18 bases separating them. The chain links TRBV20-1 to TRBJ2-7; perhaps D is TRBD1 or TRBD2 (7 bases each). This clonotype was sampled from a human donor in good health. Some libraries in this study had Jurkat cell RNA spiked in. Input material: naive CD8+ T cells from blood, with Jurkat cell RNA spiked in. As for subset: FACS-sorted CD8+CD4-CCR7+CD45RA+ naive T cells. The CDR3 is CSARDPRGGGLEQYF. The CDR3 DNA reads TGCAGTGCTAGAGATCCGCGGGGAGGGGGCCTCGAGCAGTACTTC.